The 16 T cell receptor beta chains presented below share a single source sample, sequenced in a study of blood T cells in healthy people across ages. The second PCR ran roughly 6 to 12 cycles with a sample-barcoded 5' primer and J-beta primers. A single record per CDR3 protein comes from TCRdb applying MiXCR to the 5' RACE reads. Altogether around 800,000 distinct CDR3 sequences are present, roughly 53% being singletons, with the ten largest covering under 50%. Sequencing was done on a sample of blood. These receptors all come from an older man in good health.

The chain uses TRBV12-3 or TRBV12-4 and TRBJ2-4; TRBD1 matches at 7 bases. This CDR3 has 17 residues. The trim removed 1 base at V and 10 bases at J, leaving 16 bases unmatched. CDR3 in amino acids: CASSLVRGQRDLWIQYF. Here the CDR3 DNA reads TGTGCCAGCAGTTTAGTACGGGGACAGCGAGACCTGTGGATTCAGTACTTC.

V gene TRBV12-3 or TRBV12-4 combines with J gene TRBJ2-3; D not resolved. The length of the CDR3 is 13 residues. Trimming left V 10 bases short and J 14 bases short, with 25 bases between. The CDR3 spells CAITMSQHRYAYF. Here the CDR3 DNA reads TGTGCCATCACCATGAGCCAGCACAGATACGCGTATTTT.

This chain joins TRBV4-3 and TRBJ2-7; the D gene is possibly TRBD1 (5 bases). The germline CDR1 and CDR2 sequences are LGHNA and YSLEER. Trimming left V 4 bases short and J 12 bases short, with 19 bases between. This CDR3 has 13 amino acids. This CDR3 is CASSPSSQDTLYF. The DNA of the CDR3 is TGCGCCAGCAGCCCTTCATCACAGGACACTTTGTACTTC.

The V call is TRBV3-1, the J call TRBJ2-4, with 11 nucleotides matching TRBD2. This CDR3 is built from 17 residues. Germline V CDR1 and CDR2: LGHDT, YNNKEL (reference sequence). With V trimmed by 2 bases and J by 3 bases, 6 bases remained unmatched. The CDR3 loop is CASSQLQLAGVKNIQYF. The CDR3 DNA reads TGTGCCAGCAGCCAATTACAACTAGCGGGAGTCAAAAACATTCAGTACTTC.

The chain combines TRBV10-3 with TRBJ2-1; 10 nucleotides line up with TRBD1. Germline CDR1 is ENHRY and CDR2 is SYGVKD. Trimming cost V 6 bases and J 5 bases; bases outside gene matches: 7. There are 15 residues in the CDR3. CDR3 sequence (DNA): TGTGCCATCAGAACCGGGACAGGGGCGAACAATGAGCAGTTCTTC. It translates to CAIRTGTGANNEQFF.

The chain combines TRBV29-1 with TRBJ2-1; D unclear. The CDR3 is 14 residues long. The ends were cut back, 1 base at V and 0 bases at J, with 7 bases in the middle. Per the germline V gene, CDR1 is SQVTM and CDR2 is ANQGSEA. DNA of the CDR3: TGCAGCGTTGAAGGACGGAGCTCCTACAATGAGCAGTTCTTC. This translates into CSVEGRSSYNEQFF.

There are a few counts of this clonotype. The chain is built from TRBV25-1 and TRBJ2-7; D ambiguous. Germline values: CDR1 MGHDK, CDR2 SYGVNS. The V end was cut by 5 bases, the J end by 1 base, with 12 bases between. The CDR3 contains 14 residues. CDR3 sequence: CASSFGSLSYEQYF. CDR3 bases: TGTGCCAGCAGTTTCGGGTCGCTTTCCTACGAGCAGTACTTC.

This clonotype was observed a few times. V usage is TRBV29-1 and J usage is TRBJ2-1; tentatively, D is TRBD2 (6 bases). This CDR3 has 14 amino acids. CDR1 and CDR2 (germline): SQVTM, ANQGSEA. DNA for the CDR3: TGCAGTACCAAGTGGGGGGAATCCTACAATGAGCAGTTCTTC. The encoded protein is CSTKWGESYNEQFF.

DNA of the CDR3: TGCGCCAGCAGCACACCGGGACAGGGGGCGACTGAAGCTTTCTTT. Translated, it gives CASSTPGQGATEAFF. This chain joins TRBV4-1 and TRBJ1-1; 12 positions match TRBD1. Germline CDR1 reads MGHRA; CDR2 reads YSYEKL. This CDR3 comprises 15 residues. V shed 5 bases and J 5 bases; nucleotides not matched to a gene: 6.

This clonotype turned up a few times. The chain employs TRBV18 and TRBJ1-1; 8 positions agree with TRBD1. This CDR3 comprises 15 residues. Germline CDR1 is KGHSH and CDR2 is LQKENI. Trimming cost V 3 bases and J 1 base; bases outside gene matches: 4. The CDR3 loop is CASSPAGTGNTEAFF. The CDR3 region has the DNA TGTGCCAGCTCACCCGCCGGGACAGGGAACACTGAAGCTTTCTTT.

CDR3 bases: TGTGCCTTGGGGATCCGGGCCTTCAGGTACACTGAAGCTTTCTTT. It codes for CALGIRAFRYTEAFF. The rearrangement joins TRBV30 to TRBJ1-1; D uncertain. The germline gives CDR1 GTSNPN, CDR2 SVGIG (reference sequence). The CDR3 runs to 15 residues. V was pared by 7 bases and J by 3 bases, with 21 bases between.

This clonotype was counted between two and nine times. This chain uses TRBV21-1 with TRBJ2-7; the D call in the table, TRBD2, was not verified against the DNA. TRBV21-1 is recorded as a pseudogene. The CDR3 covers 14 residues. The DNA of the CDR3 is TGTGCCAGTACCGCGGAGTGCCTTTCCTACGAGCAGTACTTC. This codes for CASTAECLSYEQYF.

This clonotype has just a few counts. The CDR3 loop is CASSPLDWTKNIQYF. The CDR3 DNA follows: TGTGCCAGCTCACCTCTTGATTGGACCAAAAACATTCAGTACTTC. This chain joins TRBV18 and TRBJ2-4; D not certain. Trimming left V 3 bases short and J 2 bases short, with 11 bases between. Germline V gene lookup returns CDR1 KGHSH and CDR2 LQKENI. The CDR3 loop spans 15 amino acids.

The CDR3: CASSQVVGTYDTQYF. The DNA for the CDR3 is TGCGCCAGCAGCCAAGTAGTCGGGACTTACGATACGCAGTATTTT. The chain couples TRBV4-1 to TRBJ2-3; tentative D call: TRBD2 (6 bases). There are 15 residues in the CDR3. Per germline, CDR1 MGHRA and CDR2 YSYEKL. The V end was cut by 1 base, the J end by 6 bases, with 14 bases between.

The chain has TRBV7-3 and TRBJ2-1; a weak D match, TRBD2 (7 bases). Trimming took 3 bases from V and 8 from J, leaving 11 bases between them. The germline V gene encodes CDR1 SGHTA and CDR2 FQGTGA. The CDR3 runs to 13 residues. As DNA, the CDR3 is TGTGCCAGCAGCTTGGGGAGGGGGGATGAGCAGTTCTTC. Translation gives CASSLGRGDEQFF.

V usage is TRBV6-2 or TRBV6-3 and J usage is TRBJ2-1, with 8 bases lining up with TRBD2. Per the germline V gene, CDR1 is MNHEY and CDR2 is SVGEGT. V shed 6 bases and J 7 bases; nucleotides not matched to a gene: 8. The CDR3 contains 14 residues. Here the CDR3 reads CASRRGLAGNEQFF. CDR3 nucleotide sequence: TGTGCCAGCAGAAGAGGACTAGCTGGTAATGAGCAGTTCTTC.